One and the same sample provided the 25 T cell receptor beta chains below, sequenced in a study of cytomegalovirus exposure and HLA in healthy donors. Primers included in the PCR were 60 Vbeta and 13 Jbeta primers. Sequenced by immunoSEQ multiplex PCR; TCRdb stores in-frame clones only, minus some. The sample has about 200,000 clones, around 80% seen once. Sample: PBMCs. All receptors come from a girl aged 2 to 10 in good health and CMV-seronegative.

The rearrangement joins TRBV7-3 to TRBJ1-1; perhaps TRBD1 as D (6 bases). V lost 8 bases and J lost 1, with 14 bases in between. Germline-derived CDR1 and CDR2 are SGHTA and FQGTGA. There are 14 residues in the CDR3. The chain's CDR3 is CASRKTGTNTEAFF. DNA for the CDR3: TGTGCCAGCCGCAAAACAGGGACGAACACTGAAGCTTTCTTT. The complete variable domain, with remaining parts taken from reference TRBV7-3 and TRBJ1-1, reads GAGVSQTPSNKVTEKGKYVELRCDPISGHTALYWYRQSLGQGPEFLIYFQGTGAADDSGLPNDRFFAVRPEGSVSTLKIQRTERGDSAVYLCASRKTGTNTEAFFGQGTRLTVV.

The V and J genes are TRBV6-1 and TRBJ1-2; D perhaps matches TRBD1 (6 bases). Trimming pared 4 bases from V and 3 bases from J, leaving 15 bases between. Germline V lookup: CDR1 MNHNS, CDR2 SASEGT. CDR3 length: 15 residues. The CDR3 reads CASSATGNPHYGYTF. In DNA, the CDR3 is TGTGCCAGCAGTGCCACAGGGAACCCCCACTATGGCTACACCTTC.

This clone was recorded only once. The gene calls are TRBV28 and TRBJ2-5; D is unresolved. Trimming stripped 5 bases from V and 3 bases from J, with 7 bases between. From germline, CDR1 is MDHEN and CDR2 SYDVKM. The CDR3 spans 12 residues. The CDR3 spells CASSPMKETQYF. DNA for the CDR3: TGTGCCAGCAGTCCTATGAAAGAGACCCAGTACTTC.

The DNA of the CDR3 is TGCGCCAGCAGTGGGGGCGGCGGGAGGAACTATGGCTACACCTTC. Protein sequence: CASSGGGGRNYGYTF. V is TRBV10-2 and J is TRBJ1-2; a weak D match, TRBD1 (5 bases). Trimming took 4 bases from V and 2 from J, leaving 14 bases between them. Germline V gene data show CDR1 as WSHSY and CDR2 as SAAADI. This CDR3 has 15 amino acids.

The chain has TRBV18 and TRBJ2-7; possible D gene TRBD1, 6 bases. V was cut by 1 base and J by 6 bases, with 16 bases left in between. The CDR3 contains 15 residues. Looked up from germline, CDR1 is KGHSH and CDR2 is LQKENI. CDR3 residues: CASSPLVQGSSEQYF. The CDR3 coding sequence is TGTGCCAGCTCACCACTTGTACAGGGTTCGTCCGAGCAGTACTTC.

The rearrangement uses TRBV2 and TRBJ1-3; TRBD1 agrees at 8 bases. V trimming: 3 bases; J trimming: 6 bases; junction bases outside the gene matches: 4. Germline lookup yields CDR1 SNHLY and CDR2 FYNNEI. The CDR3 has 14 residues. The CDR3 region is CASSDLDRVNTIYF. For the CDR3, the DNA is TGTGCCAGCAGTGACCTGGACAGGGTAAACACCATATATTTT.

This clone was counted a few times. The chain uses TRBV12-5 and TRBJ1-1; perhaps TRBD1 as D (5 bases). V was clipped by 9 bases and J by 4 bases, with 24 bases between them. Germline CDR1 LGHNT, CDR2 FRNRAP. The CDR3 consists of 16 residues. CDR3 sequence (DNA): TGTGCTAGCGTCCGTTGGAGGGGAGAGGAGAGCACTGAAGCTTTCTTT. It yields the protein CASVRWRGEESTEAFF. Together with reference TRBV12-5 and TRBJ1-1, the CDR3 gives the full variable domain: DARVTQTPRHKVTEMGQEVTMRCQPILGHNTVFWYRQTMMQGLELLAYFRNRAPLDDSGMPKDRFSAEMPDATLATLKIQPSEPRDSAVYFCASVRWRGEESTEAFFGQGTRLTVV.

V usage is TRBV13 and J usage is TRBJ2-7, with D perhaps matching TRBD1 (6 bases). The CDR3 spans 14 residues. Germline V lookup: CDR1 PRHDT, CDR2 FYEKMQ (reference sequence). V lost 1 base to trimming and J lost 4 bases, with 11 bases between them. The CDR3 here is CASSLAARGYEQYF. The DNA of the CDR3 is TGTGCCAGCAGCTTAGCGGCCAGGGGATACGAGCAGTACTTC.

The rearrangement uses TRBV6-4 and TRBJ2-5; D unclear. The CDR3 has 13 amino acids. Germline V CDR1 and CDR2: MRHNA, SNTAGT. Trimming took 8 bases from V and 7 from J, leaving 17 bases between them. Written as DNA, the CDR3 is TGTGCCAGCGGAGATACCCCGAAGTTGACCCAGTACTTC. Protein sequence: CASGDTPKLTQYF.

This clone was observed a few times. The V and J genes are TRBV27 and TRBJ1-6; no definite D call. The CDR3 contains 15 residues. Trimming removed 5 bases at V and 5 bases at J, with 13 bases between. Germline CDR1 MNHEY, CDR2 SMNVEV (reference sequence). In nucleotides, the CDR3 is TGTGCCAGCAGTCAGCGGACCAAAAATAATTCACCCCTCCACTTT. Its protein is CASSQRTKNNSPLHF.

The chain couples TRBV25-1 to TRBJ1-1; D possibly corresponds to TRBD1 (5 bases). CDR1 MGHDK and CDR2 SYGVNS come from the germline V gene. The CDR3 is made up of 11 amino acids. Trimming stripped 3 bases from V and 13 bases from J, with 12 bases between. The CDR3: CASSDNAGIFF. The CDR3 coding sequence is TGTGCCAGCAGTGATAACGCAGGGATTTTCTTT.

This clone has just one count. The chain has TRBV27 and TRBJ2-7; maybe TRBD2 (5 bases). The V and J ends lost 4 bases and 0 bases respectively, with 10 bases between them. The CDR3 contains 14 residues. Germline V lookup: CDR1 MNHEY, CDR2 SMNVEV (reference sequence). This CDR3 is CASSSTSTSYEQYF. The CDR3 DNA sequence: TGTGCCAGCAGTTCAACTAGTACCTCCTACGAGCAGTACTTC.

CDR3 sequence (DNA): TGTGCCACCAGCAGTAAAATTTCTAGCACAGATACGCAGTATTTT. Protein: CATSSKISSTDTQYF. The gene calls are TRBV15 and TRBJ2-3; D is undetermined. The CDR3 loop spans 15 amino acids. V lost 3 bases to trimming and J lost 0 bases, with 10 bases between them. The V gene's germline CDR1 is LNHNV and CDR2 YYDKDF (reference sequence).

The chain links TRBV18 to TRBJ2-7; D unclear. The ends were cut back, 4 bases at V and 2 bases at J, with 9 bases in the middle. The CDR3 length is 13 residues. Looked up from germline, CDR1 is KGHSH and CDR2 is LQKENI. The CDR3: CASSRGQTYEQYF. CDR3 nucleotide sequence: TGTGCCAGCTCACGCGGCCAAACCTACGAGCAGTACTTC.

The CDR3 is CASSSGTLGEKLFF. Written as DNA, the CDR3 is TGTGCCAGCAGTTCCGGGACTCTCGGGGAAAAACTGTTTTTT. This chain uses TRBV27 with TRBJ1-4, with D perhaps TRBD1 (5 bases). Germline assignment: CDR1 MNHEY and CDR2 SMNVEV (reference sequence). With 4 bases removed from V and 8 bases from J, the gap between germline ends came to 14 bases. The length of the CDR3 is 14 residues.

The V gene is TRBV27, the J gene TRBJ2-7; 9 nucleotides agree with TRBD1. The V gene's germline CDR1 is MNHEY and CDR2 SMNVEV (reference sequence). V shed 0 bases and J 4 bases; nucleotides not matched to a gene: 4. This CDR3 comprises 15 residues. CDR3 bases: TGTGCCAGCAGTTTATCAGGACAGGGGTGGTACGAGCAGTACTTC. Protein sequence: CASSLSGQGWYEQYF.

The sample holds a few counts of this clone. V usage is TRBV7-9 and J usage is TRBJ2-1, with TRBD2 matching 9 bases. The trim removed 7 bases at V and 4 bases at J, leaving 8 bases unmatched. Germline CDR1 reads SEHNR; CDR2 reads FQNEAQ (reference sequence). This CDR3 comprises 15 residues. The CDR3 region is CASTPGGGAYNEQFF. The CDR3, as DNA: TGTGCCAGCACCCCCGGCGGGGGGGCATACAATGAGCAGTTCTTC.

This rearrangement joins TRBV6-1 to TRBJ2-1; 14 nucleotides agree with TRBD2. With 4 bases clipped from V and 14 bases from J, the junction kept 13 bases outside the gene matches. The CDR3 covers 16 residues. The germline gives CDR1 MNHNS, CDR2 SASEGT. This CDR3 is CASSATTGTSGRREFF. CDR3 in DNA: TGTGCCAGCAGTGCCACTACCGGGACTAGCGGGAGAAGGGAGTTCTTC.

V is TRBV27 and J is TRBJ2-7, with D perhaps TRBD1 (6 bases). The germline V gene has CDR1 MNHEY and CDR2 SMNVEV (reference sequence). With 2 bases removed from V and 4 bases from J, the gap between germline ends came to 15 bases. This CDR3 region has 15 residues. CDR3 residues: CASSLGAGEGYEQYF. CDR3 DNA sequence: TGTGCCAGCAGTTTAGGGGCAGGGGAAGGGTACGAGCAGTACTTC.

The table lists this clone with a count of one. This chain joins TRBV29-1 and TRBJ1-4; D possibly corresponds to TRBD1 (5 bases). Trimming cost V 1 base and J 8 bases, with 8 bases left between them. There are 12 residues in the CDR3. Germline CDR1 SQVTM, CDR2 ANQGSEA. The CDR3 loop is CSVEGGDEKLFF. The DNA of the CDR3 is TGCAGCGTTGAAGGCGGGGACGAAAAACTGTTTTTT.

This clone was detected a few times. The chain carries TRBV9 and TRBJ2-3; D not resolved. The CDR3 loop spans 12 amino acids. Trimming removed 3 bases at V and 2 bases at J, with 4 bases between. CDR1 and CDR2 (germline): SGDLS, YYNGEE. The CDR3 coding sequence is TGTGCCAGCAGCGCCTACACAGATACGCAGTATTTT. Protein: CASSAYTDTQYF.

The genes are TRBV19 and TRBJ2-1; D is perhaps TRBD2 (5 bases). V shed 7 bases and J shed 1 base, with 11 bases lying between them. The germline CDR1 and CDR2 sequences are LNHDA and SQIVND (reference sequence). This CDR3 has 14 amino acids. This CDR3 reads CASNPGRSYNEQFF. In DNA form, the CDR3 reads TGTGCCAGTAACCCGGGAAGATCCTACAATGAGCAGTTCTTC.

V is TRBV7-9 and J is TRBJ2-7; D is possibly TRBD2 (6 bases). The germline V gene encodes CDR1 SEHNR and CDR2 FQNEAQ (reference sequence). CDR3 length equals 17 residues. V lost 5 bases, J lost 2 bases, and 22 bases lay in between. The chain's CDR3 is CASSTPERDGGTYEQYF. The DNA of the CDR3 is TGTGCCAGCAGCACACCCGAGAGGGACGGCGGGACCTACGAGCAGTACTTC.

CDR3 region: CASSLAPGRGTGELFF. Written as DNA, the CDR3 is TGTGCCAGCAGCTTAGCCCCTGGTAGGGGCACCGGGGAGCTGTTTTTT. The chain carries TRBV11-1 and TRBJ2-2; tentative D call: TRBD1 (5 bases). CDR3 size: 16 residues. V dropped 0 bases and J dropped 4 bases, with 12 bases sitting between them. The V gene's germline CDR1 is SGHAT and CDR2 FQDESV (reference sequence).

The chain employs TRBV29-1 and TRBJ1-2; the match to TRBD1 covers 7 bases. There are 16 residues in the CDR3. V shed 4 bases and J 4 bases; nucleotides not matched to a gene: 15. CDR1 and CDR2 (germline): SQVTM, ANQGSEA. CDR3 DNA sequence: TGCAGCGTTGCCAACCGACTGGGACAGTTTCCCTATGGCTACACCTTC. The encoded protein is CSVANRLGQFPYGYTF.